This TCR beta chain was captured by sequencing in a study of T-cell memory formation after mild COVID-19. Germline V lookup: CDR1 DFQATT, CDR2 SNEGSKA (reference sequence). V shed 0 bases and J shed 7 bases, with 16 bases lying between them. The CDR3 extends over 15 amino acids. The study's findings and limits: Confirmation was lacking for SARS-CoV-2 specificity of second-wave clones that peaked on day 37. Chiefly within CM and EM were the contracting CD4+ clones; CD8+ ones were within EMRA. Certain responding clones were present in pre-infection memory, suggesting participation of cross-reactive memory. Day 15 to 85 contracting clones showed balanced CD4/CD8; day 15 to 37 expanders favored CD4+.

One entry per CDR3 protein, called by TCRdb with MiXCR from the 5' RACE reads. The sample lists approximately 300,000 distinct CDR3 sequences; 15% to 20% were seen once. With regard to this clonotype: Its antigen is not identified.

The clonotype originates from a man younger than 35 who had mild COVID-19 (a few samples of this study predate the infection). Cell type and time point are not known. V and J are TRBV20-1 and TRBJ2-1; the D gene is possibly TRBD2 (5 bases). Sequenced material: PBMCs or a T cell subset sorted from them (not recorded which). CDR3 loop: CSARDGGSYSNEQFF. The CDR3 bases are TGCAGTGCTAGAGACGGCGGGTCTTATTCGAATGAGCAGTTCTTC.